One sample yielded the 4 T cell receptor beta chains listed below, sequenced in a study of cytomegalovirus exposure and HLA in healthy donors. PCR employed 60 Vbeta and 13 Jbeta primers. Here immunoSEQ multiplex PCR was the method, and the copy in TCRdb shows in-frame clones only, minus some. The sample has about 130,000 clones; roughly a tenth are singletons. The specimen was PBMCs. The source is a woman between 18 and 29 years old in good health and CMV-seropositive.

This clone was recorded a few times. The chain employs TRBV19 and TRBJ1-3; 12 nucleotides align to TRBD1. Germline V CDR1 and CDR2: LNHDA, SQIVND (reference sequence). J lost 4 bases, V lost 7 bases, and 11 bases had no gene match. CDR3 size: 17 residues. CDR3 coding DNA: TGTGCCAGTACGGGGACAGGGGGCTCTCGGTGGGGAAACACCATATATTTT. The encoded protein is CASTGTGGSRWGNTIYF.

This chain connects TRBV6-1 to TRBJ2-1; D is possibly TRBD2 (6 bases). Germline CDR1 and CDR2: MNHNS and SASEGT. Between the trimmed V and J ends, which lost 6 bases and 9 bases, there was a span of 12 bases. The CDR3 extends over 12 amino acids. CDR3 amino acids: CASREVGGEQFF. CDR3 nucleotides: TGTGCCAGCAGGGAGGTGGGGGGTGAGCAGTTCTTC.

The CDR3 coding sequence is TGTGCCAGCAGCACTAAAGAGACCCAGTACTTC. Amino acid sequence: CASSTKETQYF. V is TRBV9 and J is TRBJ2-5, with unresolved D. Germline CDR1 and CDR2: SGDLS and YYNGEE. This CDR3 contains 11 residues. V lost 4 bases, J lost 3 bases, and 4 bases lay in between. Complete variable domain (other parts from reference TRBV9 and TRBJ2-5): DSGVTQTPKHLITATGQRVTLRCSPRSGDLSVYWYQQSLDQGLQFLIQYYNGEERAKGNILERFSAQQFPDLHSELNLSSLELGDSALYFCASSTKETQYFGPGTRLLVL.

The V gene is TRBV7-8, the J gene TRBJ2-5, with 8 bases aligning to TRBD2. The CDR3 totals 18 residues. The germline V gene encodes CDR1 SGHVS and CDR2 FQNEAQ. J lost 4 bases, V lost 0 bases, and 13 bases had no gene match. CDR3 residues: CASSLAPISGLVLETQYF. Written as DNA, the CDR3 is TGTGCCAGCAGCTTAGCGCCTATATCGGGACTAGTTTTAGAGACCCAGTACTTC.